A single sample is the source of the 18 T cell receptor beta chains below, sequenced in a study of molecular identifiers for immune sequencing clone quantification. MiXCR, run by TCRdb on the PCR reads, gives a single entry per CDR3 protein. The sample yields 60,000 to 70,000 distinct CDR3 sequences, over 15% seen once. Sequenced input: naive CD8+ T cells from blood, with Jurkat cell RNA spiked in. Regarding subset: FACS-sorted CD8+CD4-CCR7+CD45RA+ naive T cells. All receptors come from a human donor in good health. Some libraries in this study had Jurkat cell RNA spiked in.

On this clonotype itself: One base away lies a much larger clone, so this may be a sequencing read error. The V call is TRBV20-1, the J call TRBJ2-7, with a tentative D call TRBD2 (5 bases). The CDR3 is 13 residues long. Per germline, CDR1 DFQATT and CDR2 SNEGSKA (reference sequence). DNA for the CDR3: TGCGGTGCTAGCAACATAGGTCCCTACGAGCAGTACTTC. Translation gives CGASNIGPYEQYF.

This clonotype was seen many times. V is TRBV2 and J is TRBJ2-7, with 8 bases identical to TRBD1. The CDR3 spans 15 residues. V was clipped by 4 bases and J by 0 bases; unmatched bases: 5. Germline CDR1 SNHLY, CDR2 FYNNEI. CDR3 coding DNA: TGTGCCAGCAGTGTATGGGGACAGGCCTCCTACGAGCAGTACTTC. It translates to CASSVWGQASYEQYF.

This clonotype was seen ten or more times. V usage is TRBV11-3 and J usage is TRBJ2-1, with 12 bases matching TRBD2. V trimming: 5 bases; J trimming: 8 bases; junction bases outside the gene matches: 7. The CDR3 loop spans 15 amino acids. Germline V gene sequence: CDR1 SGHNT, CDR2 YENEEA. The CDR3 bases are TGTGCCAGCAGCCCATCTAGCGGGAGGGCCCATGAGCAGTTCTTC. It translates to CASSPSSGRAHEQFF.

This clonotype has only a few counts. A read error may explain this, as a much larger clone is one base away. CDR3 nucleotides: TGTGCCAACAGCCTCAAGATGGGACTAGCGGCTGAGAATGAGCAGTTCTTC. This encodes CANSLKMGLAAENEQFF. The J gene is TRBJ2-1, the V gene TRBV14; TRBD2 aligns across 11 bases. The CDR3 has 17 amino acids. Per germline, CDR1 SGHDN and CDR2 FVKESK. The variable domain in full, with the rest retrieved from reference TRBV14 and TRBJ2-1, is EAGVTQFPSHSVIEKGQTVTLRCDPISGHDNLYWYRRVMGKEIKFLLHFVKESKQDESGMPNNRFLAERTGGTYSTLKVQPAELEDSGVYFCANSLKMGLAAENEQFFGPGTRLTVL.

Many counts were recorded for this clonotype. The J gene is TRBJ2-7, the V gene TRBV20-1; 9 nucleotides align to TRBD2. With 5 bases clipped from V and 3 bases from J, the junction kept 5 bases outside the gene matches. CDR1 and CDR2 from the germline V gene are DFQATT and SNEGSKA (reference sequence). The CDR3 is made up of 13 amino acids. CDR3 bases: TGCAGTGCTCGGACTAGCGACAACTACGAGCAGTACTTC. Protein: CSARTSDNYEQYF.

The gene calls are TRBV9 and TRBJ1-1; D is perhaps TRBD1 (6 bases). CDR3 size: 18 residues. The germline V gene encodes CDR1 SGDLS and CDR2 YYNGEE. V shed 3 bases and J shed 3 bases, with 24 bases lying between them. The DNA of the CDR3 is TGTGCCAGCAGCGAGGGACACGCAACCATACCACGAGACACTGAAGCTTTCTTT. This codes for CASSEGHATIPRDTEAFF.

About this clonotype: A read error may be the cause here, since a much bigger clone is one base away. The DNA for the CDR3 is TGTGCCAGCAGCCCAAGCCGTGGAAAACTGGTTTTT. Translation gives CASSPSRGKLVF. The rearrangement links TRBV7-9 to TRBJ1-4; D gene ambiguous. The germline V gene has CDR1 SEHNR and CDR2 FQNEAQ (reference sequence). The CDR3 runs to 12 residues.

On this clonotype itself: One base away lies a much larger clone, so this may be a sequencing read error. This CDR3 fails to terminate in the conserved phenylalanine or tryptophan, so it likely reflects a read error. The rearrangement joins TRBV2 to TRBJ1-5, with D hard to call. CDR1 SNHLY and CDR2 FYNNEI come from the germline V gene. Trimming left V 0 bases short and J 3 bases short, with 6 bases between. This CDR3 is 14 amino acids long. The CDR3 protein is CASSEAGYNQPQHI. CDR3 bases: TGTGCCAGCAGTGAAGCGGGCTACAATCAGCCCCAGCATATT.

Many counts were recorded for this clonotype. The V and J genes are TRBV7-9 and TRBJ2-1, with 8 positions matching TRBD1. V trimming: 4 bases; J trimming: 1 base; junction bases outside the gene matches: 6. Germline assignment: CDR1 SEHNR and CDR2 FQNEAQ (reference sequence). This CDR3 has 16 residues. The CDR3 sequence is CASSSGQGRSYNEQFF. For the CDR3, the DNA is TGTGCCAGCAGCTCTGGACAGGGACGTTCCTACAATGAGCAGTTCTTC.

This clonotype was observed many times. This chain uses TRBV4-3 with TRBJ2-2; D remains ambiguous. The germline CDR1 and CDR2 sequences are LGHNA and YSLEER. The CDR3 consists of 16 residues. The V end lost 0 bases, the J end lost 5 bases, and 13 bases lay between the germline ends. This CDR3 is CASSQDWAGGTGELFF. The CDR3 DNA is TGCGCCAGCAGCCAAGATTGGGCAGGTGGGACCGGGGAGCTGTTTTTT.

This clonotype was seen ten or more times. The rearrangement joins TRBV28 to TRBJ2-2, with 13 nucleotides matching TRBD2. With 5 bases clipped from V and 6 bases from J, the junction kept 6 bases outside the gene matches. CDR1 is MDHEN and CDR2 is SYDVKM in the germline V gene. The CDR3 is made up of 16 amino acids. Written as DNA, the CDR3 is TGTGCCAGCAGTGGACTAGCGGGAGAGGGTCCCGGGGAGCTGTTTTTT. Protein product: CASSGLAGEGPGELFF.

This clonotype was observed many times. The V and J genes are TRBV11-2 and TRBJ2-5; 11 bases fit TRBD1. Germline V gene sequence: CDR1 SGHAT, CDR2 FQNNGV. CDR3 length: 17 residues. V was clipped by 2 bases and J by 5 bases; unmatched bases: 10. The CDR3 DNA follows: TGTGCCAGCAGCTTACCTACCGGACAGGGGGCTGTTGAGACCCAGTACTTC. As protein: CASSLPTGQGAVETQYF.

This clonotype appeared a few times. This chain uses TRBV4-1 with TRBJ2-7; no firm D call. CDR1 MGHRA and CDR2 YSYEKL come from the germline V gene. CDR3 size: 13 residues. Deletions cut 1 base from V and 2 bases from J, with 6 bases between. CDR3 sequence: CASSQVVAYEQYF. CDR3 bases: TGCGCCAGCAGCCAAGTGGTGGCCTACGAGCAGTACTTC.

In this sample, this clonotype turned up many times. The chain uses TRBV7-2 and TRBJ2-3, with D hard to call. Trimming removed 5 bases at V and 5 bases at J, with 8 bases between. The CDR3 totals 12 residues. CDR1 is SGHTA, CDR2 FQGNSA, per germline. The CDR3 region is CASSATGDTQYF. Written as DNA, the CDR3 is TGTGCCAGCAGCGCGACGGGAGATACGCAGTATTTT.

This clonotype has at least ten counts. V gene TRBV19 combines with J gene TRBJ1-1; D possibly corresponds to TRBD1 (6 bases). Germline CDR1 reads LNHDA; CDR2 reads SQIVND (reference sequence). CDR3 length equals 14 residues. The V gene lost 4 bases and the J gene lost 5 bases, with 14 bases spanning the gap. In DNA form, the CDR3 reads TGTGCCAGTAGTACTAAATTTACAGGGACTGAAGCTTTCTTT. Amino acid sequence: CASSTKFTGTEAFF.

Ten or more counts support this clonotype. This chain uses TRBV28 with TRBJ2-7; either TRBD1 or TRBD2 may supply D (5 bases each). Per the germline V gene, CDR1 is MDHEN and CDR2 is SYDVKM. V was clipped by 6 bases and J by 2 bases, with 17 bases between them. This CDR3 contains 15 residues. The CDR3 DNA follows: TGTGCCAGCAGGATCACCGGGACGGGACCCTACGAGCAGTACTTC. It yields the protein CASRITGTGPYEQYF.

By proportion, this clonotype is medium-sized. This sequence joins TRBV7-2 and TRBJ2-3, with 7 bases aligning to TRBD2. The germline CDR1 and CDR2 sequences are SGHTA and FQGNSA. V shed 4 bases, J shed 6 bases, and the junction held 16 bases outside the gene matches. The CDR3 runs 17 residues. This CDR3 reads CASSYGTRGSVGDTQYF. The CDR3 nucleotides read TGTGCCAGCAGCTATGGGACTCGCGGGAGTGTTGGCGATACGCAGTATTTT. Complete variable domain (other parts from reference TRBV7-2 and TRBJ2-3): GAGVSQSPSNKVTEKGKDVELRCDPISGHTALYWYRQSLGQGLEFLIYFQGNSAPDKSGLPSDRFSAERTGGSVSTLTIQRTQQEDSAVYLCASSYGTRGSVGDTQYFGPGTRLTVL.

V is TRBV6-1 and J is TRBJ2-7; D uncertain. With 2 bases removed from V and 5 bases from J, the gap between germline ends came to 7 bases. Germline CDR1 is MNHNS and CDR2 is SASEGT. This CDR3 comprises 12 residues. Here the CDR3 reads CASSEWPDEQYF. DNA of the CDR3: TGTGCCAGCAGTGAATGGCCGGACGAGCAGTACTTC.